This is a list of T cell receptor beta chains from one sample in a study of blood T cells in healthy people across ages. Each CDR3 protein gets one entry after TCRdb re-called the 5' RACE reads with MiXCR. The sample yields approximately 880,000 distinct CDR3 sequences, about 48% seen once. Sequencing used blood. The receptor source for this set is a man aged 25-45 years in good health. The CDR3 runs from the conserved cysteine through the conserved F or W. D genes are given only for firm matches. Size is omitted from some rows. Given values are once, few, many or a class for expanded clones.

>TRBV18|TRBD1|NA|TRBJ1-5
CASSSGTGGGQPQHF
TGTGCCAGCTCCTCCGGGACAGGGGGCGGTCAGCCCCAGCATTTT
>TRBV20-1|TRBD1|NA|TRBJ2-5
CSARDPQGAGETQYF
TGCAGTGCTAGAGATCCCCAGGGGGCGGGAGAGACCCAGTACTTC
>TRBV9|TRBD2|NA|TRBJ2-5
CASSVGGSGLAGVGKTQYF
TGTGCCAGCAGCGTAGGGGGGTCGGGACTAGCGGGGGTTGGTAAGACCCAGTACTTC
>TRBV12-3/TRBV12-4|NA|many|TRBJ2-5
CASTPFGGLYQETQYF
TGTGCCAGCACTCCCTTCGGGGGGCTGTACCAAGAGACCCAGTACTTC
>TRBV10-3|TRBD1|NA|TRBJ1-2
CAISEAGQGAGGYTF
TGTGCCATCAGTGAGGCGGGACAGGGGGCTGGAGGCTACACCTTC
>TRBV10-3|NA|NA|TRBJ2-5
CAISGSSGVETQYF
TGTGCCATCAGTGGTTCGTCGGGGGTGGAGACCCAGTACTTC
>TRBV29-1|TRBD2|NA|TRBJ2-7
CSAGGDRDREQYF
TGCAGCGCCGGGGGGGATCGGGACCGCGAGCAGTACTTC
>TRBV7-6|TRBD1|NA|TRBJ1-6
CASSLGTGGRPNSPLHF
TGTGCCAGCAGCTTAGGGACAGGGGGGCGTCCAAATTCACCCCTCCACTTT
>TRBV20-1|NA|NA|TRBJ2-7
CSATIQGSYEQYF
TGCAGTGCCACTATTCAAGGTTCCTACGAGCAGTACTTC
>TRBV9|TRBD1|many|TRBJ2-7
CASSVGQGVSSYEQYF
TGTGCCAGCAGCGTCGGACAGGGGGTGAGCTCCTACGAGCAGTACTTC
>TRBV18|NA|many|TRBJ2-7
CASSPRDTFRYEQYF
TGTGCCAGCTCACCACGGGACACCTTCCGCTACGAGCAGTACTTC
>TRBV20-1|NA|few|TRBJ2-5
CSASSGFNRETQYF
TGCAGTGCTAGTTCAGGGTTCAATCGAGAGACCCAGTACTTC
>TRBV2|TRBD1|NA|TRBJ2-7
CASKGTVSAYEQYF
TGTGCCAGCAAGGGGACAGTTAGCGCCTACGAGCAGTACTTC
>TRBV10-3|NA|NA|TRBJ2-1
CAISESGWEQFF
TGTGCCATCAGTGAGTCGGGGTGGGAGCAGTTCTTC
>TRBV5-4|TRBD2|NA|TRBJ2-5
CASGLAGIQETQYF
TGTGCCAGCGGACTAGCGGGGATCCAAGAGACCCAGTACTTC
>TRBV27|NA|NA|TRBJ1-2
CASSSNRAGGYTF
TGTGCCAGCAGTTCGAACAGGGCAGGAGGCTACACCTTC
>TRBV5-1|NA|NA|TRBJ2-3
CASSLAEGSTDTQYF
TGCGCCAGCAGCTTGGCCGAGGGTAGCACAGATACGCAGTATTTT
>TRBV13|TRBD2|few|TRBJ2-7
CASTYNPKGLASNEQYF
TGTGCCAGCACCTATAACCCCAAGGGACTAGCGTCGAACGAGCAGTACTTC
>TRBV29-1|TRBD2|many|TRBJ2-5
CSVESGTKSRTQYF
TGCAGCGTTGAATCCGGGACTAAGAGTAGGACCCAGTACTTC
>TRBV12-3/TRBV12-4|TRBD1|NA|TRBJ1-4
CASSAGTAKERLFF
TGTGCCAGCAGTGCCGGGACAGCGAAGGAAAGACTGTTTTTT
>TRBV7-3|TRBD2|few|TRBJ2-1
CASSLTGEGNEQFF
TGTGCCAGCAGCTTAACGGGGGAGGGGAATGAGCAGTTCTTC
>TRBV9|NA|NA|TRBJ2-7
CASSGVGGHYNEQYF
TGTGCCAGCAGCGGGGTGGGGGGGCACTACAATGAGCAGTACTTC
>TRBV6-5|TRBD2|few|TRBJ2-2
CASSPSGGGTGELFF
TGTGCCAGCAGTCCAAGCGGGGGAGGCACCGGGGAGCTGTTTTTT
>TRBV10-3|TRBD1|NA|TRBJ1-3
CAISPGTGGRNTIYF
TGTGCCATCAGTCCCGGGACAGGGGGCAGAAACACCATATATTTT
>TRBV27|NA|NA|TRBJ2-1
CASSSPLVSLRSSYNEQFF
TGTGCCAGCAGTTCGCCCCTGGTAAGCCTCCGGAGCTCCTACAATGAGCAGTTCTTC
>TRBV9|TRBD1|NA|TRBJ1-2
CASTERDRGISYGYTF
TGTGCCAGCACCGAACGGGACAGGGGTATTAGCTATGGCTACACCTTC
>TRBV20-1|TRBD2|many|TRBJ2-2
CSTPGTSGGRINTGELFF
TGCAGTACCCCTGGAACTAGCGGGGGGCGGATCAACACCGGGGAGCTGTTTTTT
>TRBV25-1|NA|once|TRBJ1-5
CASSESTGLVNQPQHF
TGTGCCAGCAGTGAATCAACAGGGTTGGTTAATCAGCCCCAGCATTTT
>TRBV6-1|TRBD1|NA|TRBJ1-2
CASSPTGGEGYTF
TGTGCCAGCAGTCCTACAGGGGGCGAAGGCTACACCTTC
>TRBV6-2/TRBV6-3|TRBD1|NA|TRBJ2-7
CASSTWDRGELAYEQYF
TGTGCCAGCAGCACCTGGGACAGGGGTGAACTAGCTTACGAGCAGTACTTC
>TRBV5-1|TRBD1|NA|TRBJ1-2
CASSLNSGQAYGYTF
TGCGCCAGCAGCTTGAACTCTGGACAGGCCTATGGCTACACCTTC
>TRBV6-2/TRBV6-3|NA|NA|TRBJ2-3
CASSYSRTTSTSHTQYF
TGTGCCAGCAGTTACTCACGGACTACCTCGACGTCCCATACGCAGTATTTT
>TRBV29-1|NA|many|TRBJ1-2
CSVVPTAAEGYTF
TGCAGCGTTGTCCCTACGGCGGCAGAGGGCTACACCTTC
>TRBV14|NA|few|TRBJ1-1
CASSRLPGNTEAFF
TGTGCCAGCAGCCGCCTACCGGGGAACACTGAAGCTTTCTTT
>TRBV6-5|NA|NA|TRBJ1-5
CASRLTGISNQPQHF
TGTGCCAGCAGACTTACAGGGATAAGCAATCAGCCCCAGCATTTT
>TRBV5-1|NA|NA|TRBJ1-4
CASRIGPNNEKLFF
TGTGCCAGCAGGATCGGACCTAACAATGAAAAACTGTTTTTT
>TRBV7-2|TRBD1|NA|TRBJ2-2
CASSRQGAGPGELFF
TGTGCCAGCAGTCGACAGGGGGCAGGACCCGGGGAGCTGTTTTTT
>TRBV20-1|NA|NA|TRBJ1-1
CSAREAGKNTEAFF
TGCAGTGCTAGGGAGGCAGGGAAGAACACTGAAGCTTTCTTT
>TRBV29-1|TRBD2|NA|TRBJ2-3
CSVEDLIQGDHPGRGSTDTQYF
TGCAGCGTTGAAGATCTAATCCAGGGTGATCACCCCGGGAGGGGGTCCACAGATACGCAGTATTTT
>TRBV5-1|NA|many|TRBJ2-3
CASSLATGTYNTDTQYF
TGCGCCAGCAGCTTGGCGACCGGGACTTACAACACAGATACGCAGTATTTT
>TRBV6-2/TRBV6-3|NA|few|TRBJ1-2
CASRTSASPHGYTF
TGTGCCAGCCGGACGTCGGCATCCCCTCATGGCTACACCTTC
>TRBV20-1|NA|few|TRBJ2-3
CSASSGGESTDTQYF
TGCAGTGCTAGCTCGGGCGGGGAAAGCACAGATACGCAGTATTTT
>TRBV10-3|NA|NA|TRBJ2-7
CAIKTTGEVYEQYF
TGTGCCATCAAGACAACGGGGGAGGTCTACGAGCAGTACTTC
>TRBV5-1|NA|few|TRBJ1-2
CASSLVEGEYGYTF
TGCGCCAGCAGCTTAGTAGAGGGGGAGTATGGCTACACCTTC
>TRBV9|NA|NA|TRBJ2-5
CASSVGGSYQETQYF
TGTGCCAGCAGCGTAGGGGGGTCCTACCAAGAGACCCAGTACTTC
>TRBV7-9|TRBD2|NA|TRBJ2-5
CATRASGETQYF
TGTGCCACCAGGGCTAGCGGAGAGACCCAGTACTTC
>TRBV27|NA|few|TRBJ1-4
CASSVTPPPNEKLFF
TGTGCCAGCAGTGTGACACCTCCTCCTAATGAAAAACTGTTTTTT
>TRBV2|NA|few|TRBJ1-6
CASTENYNSPLHF
TGTGCCAGCACAGAGAACTATAATTCACCCCTCCACTTT
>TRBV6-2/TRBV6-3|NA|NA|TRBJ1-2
CASSYIGGYTF
TGTGCCAGCAGTTACATAGGAGGCTACACCTTC
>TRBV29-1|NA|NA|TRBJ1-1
CSVAEGTPQAFF
TGCAGCGTTGCCGAAGGGACCCCGCAAGCTTTCTTT
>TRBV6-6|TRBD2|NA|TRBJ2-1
CATHPGGAWDEQFF
TGTGCCACCCATCCGGGGGGGGCCTGGGATGAGCAGTTCTTC
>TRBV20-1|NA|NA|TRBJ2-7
CSATPDSVGEQYF
TGCAGTGCTACCCCAGACAGCGTGGGAGAGCAGTACTTC
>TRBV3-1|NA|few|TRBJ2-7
CASSQGIGSNYEQYF
TGTGCCAGCAGCCAAGGGATCGGGAGCAATTACGAGCAGTACTTC